This T cell receptor beta chain was captured by sequencing in a study of cytomegalovirus exposure and HLA in healthy donors. Turning to the study itself: The roughly 110 validation repertoires matched the approximately 670 first-cohort repertoires in platform, a later analysis reported.

Libraries were prepared by immunoSEQ multiplex PCR; TCRdb keeps only in-frame clonotypes and omits some of them. The sample includes 220,000 or so clones, over 75% of them seen just once. Whole-study results and caveats: The tendency of first-cohort TCR clusters to co-occur in the 120 validation repertoires was identified by a subsequent analysis. For cytomegalovirus status, the classifier reportedly gave diagnoses with high specificity and sensitivity. In vitro testing confirmed a few CMV-associated chains as specific for CMV antigens.

Details on this clone: Its target is not known.

The CDR3 has 13 amino acids. Deletions cut 4 bases from V and 2 bases from J, with 9 bases between. The germline V gene encodes CDR1 SEHNR and CDR2 FQNEAQ (reference sequence). V is TRBV7-9 and J is TRBJ2-7; D is unclear. This TCR was recovered from a woman aged 18 to 35 in good health and CMV-seropositive. Sequencing was performed on PBMCs. CDR3 amino acids: CASSSLPTYEQYF. CDR3 sequence (DNA): TGTGCCAGCAGCTCCCTGCCTACCTACGAGCAGTACTTC.